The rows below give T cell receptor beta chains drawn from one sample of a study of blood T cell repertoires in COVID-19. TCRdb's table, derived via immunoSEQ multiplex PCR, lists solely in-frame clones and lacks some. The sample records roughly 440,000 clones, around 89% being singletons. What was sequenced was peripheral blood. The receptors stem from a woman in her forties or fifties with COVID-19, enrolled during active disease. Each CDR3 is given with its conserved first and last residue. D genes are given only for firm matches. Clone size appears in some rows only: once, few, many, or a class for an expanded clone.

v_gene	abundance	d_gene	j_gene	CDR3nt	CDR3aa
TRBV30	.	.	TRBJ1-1	TGTGCCTGGAGCCGCAGGGGTGGCACTGAAGCTTTCTTT	CAWSRRGGTEAFF
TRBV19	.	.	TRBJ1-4	TGTGCCAGTAGTATAACAGGGCACGTTGAAAAACTGTTTTTT	CASSITGHVEKLFF
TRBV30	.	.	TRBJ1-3	TGTGCCTGGAGAGGCAGGGGAACTGGAAACACCATATATTTT	CAWRGRGTGNTIYF
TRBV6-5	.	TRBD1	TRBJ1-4	TGTGCCAGCGCAGGGGGTAATGAAAAACTGTTTTTT	CASAGGNEKLFF
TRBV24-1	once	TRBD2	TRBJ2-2	TGTGCCACCAGTGATGGTTCGCGGGGGGAGCCGAACACCGGGGAGCTGTTTTTT	CATSDGSRGEPNTGELFF
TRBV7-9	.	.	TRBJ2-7	TGTGCCAGCAGCTTAATTAGCTACGAGCAGTACTTC	CASSLISYEQYF
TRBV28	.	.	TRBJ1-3	TGTGCCAGCAGTTTGGCGGGGGATAGGGGAAACACCATATATTTT	CASSLAGDRGNTIYF
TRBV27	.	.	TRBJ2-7	TGTGCCAGCAGCCTGATGAGGGAGAAGACCTACGAGCAGTACTTC	CASSLMREKTYEQYF
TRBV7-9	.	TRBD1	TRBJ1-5	TGTGCCAGCGGACAGGGGACCAATCAGCCCCAGCATTTT	CASGQGTNQPQHF
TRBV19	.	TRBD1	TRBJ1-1	TGTGCCAGTATCCCCCAGGGGGCATACACTGAAGCTTTCTTT	CASIPQGAYTEAFF
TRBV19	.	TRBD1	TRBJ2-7	TGTGCCAGTAGCCGAATACCGGGACAGCGAAAGGAGGAGCAGTACTTC	CASSRIPGQRKEEQYF
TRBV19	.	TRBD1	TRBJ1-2	TGTGCCAGTAGTACCACGACAGGGGCATGGTATGGCTACACCTTC	CASSTTTGAWYGYTF
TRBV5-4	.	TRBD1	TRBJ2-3	TGTGCCAGCAGCTTTGACAGGGGTACGACAGATACGCAGTATTTT	CASSFDRGTTDTQYF
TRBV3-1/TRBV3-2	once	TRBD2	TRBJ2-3	TGTGCCAGCAGCCAAGATTGGAGGCTAGCGGGGGATCCCACAGATACGCAGTATTTT	CASSQDWRLAGDPTDTQYF
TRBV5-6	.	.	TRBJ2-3	TGTGCCAGCAGCTTGGTTGGGGGCCTAATCGTAGATACGCAGTATTTT	CASSLVGGLIVDTQYF
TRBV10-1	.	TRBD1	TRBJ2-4	TGCGCCAGCAGTGAGGAACAGGGGCAAAACATTCAGTACTTC	CASSEEQGQNIQYF
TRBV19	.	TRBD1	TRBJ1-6	TGTGCGACCGGGACAGACTATAATTCACCCCTCCACTTT	CATGTDYNSPLHF
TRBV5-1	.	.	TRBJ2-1	TGCGCCAGCAGCTTGGCTGGGGACTTACTCCATGAGCAGTTCTTC	CASSLAGDLLHEQFF
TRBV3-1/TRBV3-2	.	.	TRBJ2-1	TGTGCCAGCAGCCAAGCAGGGACCTACAATGAGCAGTTCTTC	CASSQAGTYNEQFF
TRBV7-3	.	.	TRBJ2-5	TGTGCCAGCAGCCCTTCACAGGGCTCAGAGACCCAGTACTTC	CASSPSQGSETQYF
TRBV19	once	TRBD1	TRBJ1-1	TGTGCCAGTAGTAACCGGGACAGGGTTGGGTATTTTAAAGCTTTCTTT	CASSNRDRVGYFKAFF
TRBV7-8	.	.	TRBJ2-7	TGTGCCAGCAGCTTAGGGGGACTCTCCTACGAGCAGTACTTC	CASSLGGLSYEQYF
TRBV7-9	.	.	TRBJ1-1	TGTGCCAGCGGGGCCGAAGCTTTCTTT	CASGAEAFF
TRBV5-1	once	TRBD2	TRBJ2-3	TGCGCCAGCAGCCCCTCATGGCTAGCGGGGGGGCAAAATACGCAGTATTTT	CASSPSWLAGGQNTQYF
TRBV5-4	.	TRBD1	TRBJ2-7	TGTGCCAGCAGCTTGTCCACGACAGGGGGAGGCGAGCAGTACTTC	CASSLSTTGGGEQYF
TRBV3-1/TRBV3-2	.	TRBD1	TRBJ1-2	TGTGCCAGCAGCCAACCCTACTACGACAGGGAAGGTGGCTACACCTTC	CASSQPYYDREGGYTF
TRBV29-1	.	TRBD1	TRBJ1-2	TGCAGCGTTGGCCCCCGGGACAGCACAGCTAACTATGGCTACACCTTC	CSVGPRDSTANYGYTF
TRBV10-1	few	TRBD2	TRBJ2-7	TGCGCCAGCAGCGAAGCGGGGGAAGCGAAGGAGCAGTACTTC	CASSEAGEAKEQYF
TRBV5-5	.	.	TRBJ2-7	TGTGCCAGCAGCTTGTCGTTAGGAGCCTCCTACGAGCAGTACTTC	CASSLSLGASYEQYF
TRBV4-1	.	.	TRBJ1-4	TGCGCCAGCAGCCAAGATGGGGGGGCGCGGGGTGAAAAACTGTTTTTT	CASSQDGGARGEKLFF
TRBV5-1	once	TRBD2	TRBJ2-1	TGCGCCAGCAGCTTGGAAGCGGGGGGGCCCGGGTACAATGAGCAGTTCTTC	CASSLEAGGPGYNEQFF
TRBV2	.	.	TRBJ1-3	TGTGCCAGTGGACAGCGAAACACCATATATTTT	CASGQRNTIYF
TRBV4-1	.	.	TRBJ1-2	TGCGCCAGCAGCCAAGATTGGAGTATTGGGGGCTACACCTTC	CASSQDWSIGGYTF
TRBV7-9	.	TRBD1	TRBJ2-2	TGTGCCAGCAGCCCGCGGGACAGGGGCACCGGGGAGCTGTTTTTT	CASSPRDRGTGELFF
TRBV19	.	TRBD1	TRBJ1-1	TGTGCCAGTAGTATAGGACAGGGATACACTGAAGCTTTCTTT	CASSIGQGYTEAFF
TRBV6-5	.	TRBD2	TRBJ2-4	TGTGCCAGCAGTTATCGGACTAGCGGGGGGAAAAACATTCAGTACTTC	CASSYRTSGGKNIQYF
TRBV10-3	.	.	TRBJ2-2	TGTGCCATTTGCCGGACTCCCGGCGGGGAGCTGTTTTTT	CAICRTPGGELFF
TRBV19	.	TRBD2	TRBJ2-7	TGTGCCAGTAGTCCACGGCGGGGGGCGGACGACGAGCAGTACTTC	CASSPRRGADDEQYF
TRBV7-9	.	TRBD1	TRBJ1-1	TGTGCCAGCAGCACCCGACAGGGGCGGGGTTTCTCTGAAGCTTTCTTT	CASSTRQGRGFSEAFF
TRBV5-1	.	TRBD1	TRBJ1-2	TGCGCCAGCAGCGTGGACAGGGGAGGCTACACCTTC	CASSVDRGGYTF
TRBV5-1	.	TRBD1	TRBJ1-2	TGCGCCAGCAGCTTGGGCGGGACAGCGATCTATGGCTACACCTTC	CASSLGGTAIYGYTF
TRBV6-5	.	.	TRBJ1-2	TGTGCCAGCACCCGGACACCCGCTAACTATGGCTACACCTTC	CASTRTPANYGYTF
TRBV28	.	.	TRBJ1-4	TGTGCCAGCAGTTTTAGGGTGGGCGGGTTTAAGGATGAAAAACTGTTTTTT	CASSFRVGGFKDEKLFF
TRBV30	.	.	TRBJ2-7	TGTGCCTGGAGTGGGGGGTCCTTCGCGGGGAGCTCCTACGAGCAGTACTTC	CAWSGGSFAGSSYEQYF
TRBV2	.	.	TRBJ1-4	TGTGCCAGCAGTGAACTTATCTACAGGGCTGATGAAAAACTGTTTTTT	CASSELIYRADEKLFF
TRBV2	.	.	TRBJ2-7	TGTGCCAGCACCAAAAGGAGGGGCCCCTACGAGCAGTACTTC	CASTKRRGPYEQYF
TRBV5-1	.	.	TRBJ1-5	TGCGCCAGCAGCTCGGGGACTGAGATGTGGAATCAGCCCCAGCATTTT	CASSSGTEMWNQPQHF